Detailed here is one TCR beta chain. The target antigen is unknown. Time point in this sample: week 47, end of study. Vaccination comprised doses that each held 300 ug of mutant IDH1 20-mer peptide, plus topical imiquimod. Trimming removed 6 bases from V and 2 bases from J; junction bases left unmatched: 11. Germline V CDR1 and CDR2: SEHNR, FQNEAQ (reference sequence). The CDR3 totals 16 residues. This entry comes from a study of a mutant IDH1 vaccine in newly diagnosed glioma. Study results and limitations: Immune responses arising from the vaccine appeared in more than 80% of patients.

Method: immunoSEQ multiplex PCR; TCRdb's copy keeps in-frame clones and lacks some. The sample lists fewer than 95,000 clones, 75% to 85% occurring once. The rearrangement joins TRBV7-9 to TRBJ2-3, with 7 nucleotides matching TRBD2. The clonotype originates from a middle-aged man with glioma. Here the sequenced sample was PBMCs, taken from a glioma patient whose treatment included an IDH1 peptide vaccine. The CDR3 sequence is CASRASRLAFTDTQYF. The DNA for the CDR3 is TGTGCCAGCAGAGCTTCCCGACTAGCATTCACAGATACGCAGTATTTT.